Each of the 4 T cell receptor beta chains below was sequenced from the same sample in a study of blood T cell repertoires in COVID-19. Sequencing used immunoSEQ multiplex PCR; TCRdb keeps in-frame clones, though not all of them. The table has 200,000 to 300,000 clones, approximately 89% seen once. Sequenced input: peripheral blood. The receptors were sampled from a woman aged 45-65 years with acute or convalescent COVID-19.

The V gene is TRBV7-9, the J gene TRBJ2-7, with 7 bases fitting TRBD2. This CDR3 spans 13 amino acids. Germline values: CDR1 SEHNR, CDR2 FQNEAQ (reference sequence). V shed 5 bases, J shed 6 bases, and the junction held 7 bases outside the gene matches. The CDR3 coding sequence is TGTGCCAGCAGCGCCGCGGGAGCTGGCGAGCAGTACTTC. The encoded protein is CASSAAGAGEQYF. The full variable domain, completed using reference TRBV7-9 and TRBJ2-7, is DTGVSQNPRHKITKRGQNVTFRCDPISEHNRLYWYRQTLGQGPEFLTYFQNEAQLEKSRLLSDRFSAERPKGSFSTLEIQRTEQGDSAMYLCASSAAGAGEQYFGPGTRLTVT.

The V and J genes are TRBV28 and TRBJ1-2; 11 positions match TRBD1. The CDR3 sequence is 14 residues long. V was pared by 4 bases and J by 6 bases, with 4 bases of the junction left unmatched. The V gene's germline CDR1 is MDHEN and CDR2 SYDVKM. The CDR3 loop is CASSSRDRGDGYTF. CDR3 bases: TGTGCCAGCAGTTCCCGGGACAGGGGGGATGGCTACACCTTC.

This chain uses TRBV5-1 with TRBJ2-7; D may be TRBD1 (6 bases). V was pared by 4 bases and J by 6 bases, with 23 bases between. This CDR3 has 16 amino acids. Per the germline V gene, CDR1 is SGHRS and CDR2 is YFSETQ. CDR3 region: CASSPGGRVFSSEQYF. CDR3 DNA: TGCGCCAGCAGCCCTGGGGGCAGGGTTTTTAGCAGCGAGCAGTACTTC.

V usage is TRBV5-1 and J usage is TRBJ2-3, with 8 nucleotides matching TRBD2. From germline, CDR1 is SGHRS and CDR2 YFSETQ. V was pared by 6 bases and J by 0 bases, with 15 bases of the junction left unmatched. This CDR3 region has 18 residues. The chain's CDR3 is CASTNLATGRASTDTQYF. In DNA form, the CDR3 reads TGCGCCAGCACCAACCTAGCCACCGGGAGGGCCAGCACAGATACGCAGTATTTT. Based on the CDR3 plus reference TRBV5-1 and TRBJ2-3, the full variable domain is KAGVTQTPRYLIKTRGQQVTLSCSPISGHRSVSWYQQTPGQGLQFLFEYFSETQRNKGNFPGRFSGRQFSNSRSEMNVSTLELGDSALYLCASTNLATGRASTDTQYFGPGTRLTVL.